The 21 T cell receptor beta chains below come from one sample, sequenced in a study of regulatory T cells in long-lasting Graves disease (dated by TCRdb to the early 2020s). Libraries were constructed by multiplex PCR. Sequencer: Illumina HiSeq 4000. CDR3 regions were amplified by Arm-PCR with iRepertoire HTBI primers to construct TCR beta libraries. TCRdb handled the public reads itself, with Q25 trimming in fastp and clone calling in MiXCR, and kept productive beta chains. Entries are consolidated by CDR3 protein sequence, retaining the most common genes and DNA. Counted in this sample were roughly 450,000 distinct CDR3 sequences; about a quarter of them appeared once. Around 24% of the sample rests with the top ten. This specimen's time point label, interpreted: persistent/refractory GD, antithyroid drugs over 5 years with positive TRAb. For both TCR sequencing and RNA sequencing, RNA was extracted from PBMCs using TRIzol.

Here the sequenced sample was peripheral blood mononuclear cells (PBMCs), taken when the disease was refractory, from a patient treated with antithyroid drugs. The receptors were gathered from a female donor with Graves disease.

This clonotype was recorded at least ten times. The V gene is TRBV15, the J gene TRBJ1-2; D gene ambiguous. This CDR3 contains 15 residues. The germline V gene has CDR1 LNHNV and CDR2 YYDKDF (reference sequence). The V and J ends lost 1 base and 7 bases respectively, with 16 bases between them. CDR3 loop: CATSRGAPPDSGYTF. The CDR3 nucleotides read TGTGCCACCAGCAGAGGGGCTCCCCCAGATAGTGGCTACACCTTC.

This clonotype has a single count. This chain uses TRBV4-1 with TRBJ2-7; 7 bases line up with TRBD2. This CDR3 has 16 amino acids. V shed 0 bases and J 0 bases; nucleotides not matched to a gene: 5. In germline, CDR1 is MGHRA, CDR2 YSYEKL. Here the CDR3 DNA reads TGCGCCAGCAGCCAAGAGGCGGCTAGCGGCTCCTACGAGCAGTACTTC. Its protein is CASSQEAASGSYEQYF.

The J gene is TRBJ1-1, the V gene TRBV9; D is unresolved. The V and J ends lost 0 bases and 6 bases respectively, with 15 bases between them. The CDR3 loop spans 15 amino acids. Germline loops: CDR1 SGDLS, CDR2 YYNGEE. The CDR3 nucleotides read TGTGCCAGCAGCGTAGCTGGAATGGATCGGGCTGAAGCTTTCTTT. It is translated as CASSVAGMDRAEAFF.

The table lists this clonotype with a few counts. The V gene is TRBV18, the J gene TRBJ2-7, with D unresolved. Trimming took off 3 bases at V and 2 bases at J, with 11 bases between the two ends. The CDR3 has 14 amino acids. CDR1 KGHSH and CDR2 LQKENI come from the germline V gene. This chain's CDR3 is CASSPLASTYEQYF. CDR3 nucleotides: TGTGCCAGCTCACCCCTTGCATCGACCTACGAGCAGTACTTC.

The gene calls are TRBV12-3 or TRBV12-4 and TRBJ2-7, with D possibly matching TRBD1 (5 bases). Between the trimmed V and J ends, which lost 6 bases and 4 bases, there was a span of 31 bases. This CDR3 has 19 residues. CDR3 loop: CASSQVFVGTNLGRYEQYF. The DNA of the CDR3 is TGTGCCAGCAGCCAAGTCTTCGTAGGCACCAACTTGGGGCGTTACGAGCAGTACTTC.

The chain is built from TRBV7-9 and TRBJ1-2, with D unclear. The germline V and J ends were trimmed by 1 base and 4 bases, with 13 bases remaining between them. Germline CDR1 and CDR2: SEHNR and FQNEAQ (reference sequence). The CDR3 sequence is 15 residues long. The chain's CDR3 is CASSLGASWLYGYTF. CDR3 DNA: TGTGCCAGCAGCTTAGGGGCCAGTTGGCTCTATGGCTACACCTTC.

The J gene is TRBJ1-1, the V gene TRBV30; no clear D. Germline V lookup: CDR1 GTSNPN, CDR2 SVGIG (reference sequence). Trimming took 6 bases from V and 11 from J, leaving 25 bases between them. The CDR3 totals 14 residues. CDR3 loop: CACQHSGVGEKAFF. The CDR3 bases are TGTGCCTGCCAACACAGCGGCGTTGGGGAGAAGGCTTTCTTT.

This clonotype was recorded a few times. The gene calls are TRBV5-5 and TRBJ2-6; D unclear. The V gene's germline CDR1 is SGHKS and CDR2 YYEKEE (reference sequence). With 0 bases removed from V and 4 bases from J, the gap between germline ends came to 11 bases. The CDR3 extends over 16 amino acids. The CDR3 sequence is CASSLVSGPGANVLTF. Written as DNA, the CDR3 is TGTGCCAGCAGCTTGGTTTCCGGTCCGGGGGCCAACGTCCTGACTTTC. Full variable domain (remainder filled in from reference TRBV5-5 and TRBJ2-6): DAGVTQSPTHLIKTRGQQVTLRCSPISGHKSVSWYQQVLGQGPQFIFQYYEKEERGRGNFPDRFSARQFPNYSSELNVNALLLGDSALYLCASSLVSGPGANVLTFGAGSRLTVL.

For the CDR3, the DNA is TGTGCCAGCAGTAACAGGGCCGGGTACGAGCAGTACTTC. As protein: CASSNRAGYEQYF. The chain joins TRBV6-1 to TRBJ2-7; possibly TRBD1 for D (6 bases). With 5 bases removed from V and 4 bases from J, the gap between germline ends came to 12 bases. The CDR3 length is 13 residues. Germline values: CDR1 MNHNS, CDR2 SASEGT.

The V and J genes are TRBV29-1 and TRBJ2-2; D possibly corresponds to TRBD1 (6 bases). Per germline, CDR1 SQVTM and CDR2 ANQGSEA. The CDR3 loop spans 16 amino acids. Trimming cost V 7 bases and J 1 base, with 19 bases left between them. The CDR3: CSALGRGHLNTGELFF. DNA for the CDR3: TGCAGCGCCCTTGGTCGGGGACACCTGAACACCGGGGAGCTGTTTTTT.

This clonotype turned up a few times. The V call is TRBV4-3, the J call TRBJ2-7, with D unresolved. The germline V and J ends were trimmed by 0 bases and 7 bases, with 16 bases remaining between them. The CDR3 runs 15 residues. Germline V lookup: CDR1 LGHNA, CDR2 YSLEER. CDR3 amino acids: CASSQDPGGAREQYF. In DNA, the CDR3 is TGCGCCAGCAGCCAAGATCCGGGCGGAGCAAGAGAGCAGTACTTC.

This clonotype was counted many times. The genes are TRBV3-1 and TRBJ1-1, with D uncertain. V lost 0 bases and J lost 4, with 12 bases in between. Germline V gene data show CDR1 as LGHDT and CDR2 as YNNKEL (reference sequence). This CDR3 has 15 residues. CDR3 DNA: TGTGCCAGCAGCCAAGATCTTTACAGCTTCACTGAAGCTTTCTTT. Its translation: CASSQDLYSFTEAFF.

The chain couples TRBV7-2 to TRBJ1-6; D call uncertain. V lost 6 bases, J lost 5 bases, and 17 bases lay in between. CDR3 length: 16 residues. Per germline, CDR1 SGHTA and CDR2 FQGNSA. CDR3 in DNA: TGTGCCAGCAGACCCTACGCGGGAGGAAATAATTCACCCCTCCACTTT. It yields the protein CASRPYAGGNNSPLHF.

This clonotype was observed a handful of times. The chain is built from TRBV20-1 and TRBJ2-7, with 8 positions matching TRBD1. With 5 bases clipped from V and 6 bases from J, the junction kept 3 bases outside the gene matches. This CDR3 contains 11 residues. CDR1 is DFQATT, CDR2 SNEGSKA, per germline (reference sequence). DNA of the CDR3: TGCAGTGCTTCGACAGGGGCCGAGCAGTACTTC. It translates to CSASTGAEQYF.

This clonotype was observed a few times. The chain employs TRBV7-9 and TRBJ2-5, with D unresolved. V lost 0 bases, J lost 1 base, and 6 bases lay in between. Germline assignment: CDR1 SEHNR and CDR2 FQNEAQ (reference sequence). This CDR3 spans 14 amino acids. The CDR3 DNA reads TGTGCCAGCAGCTTAGCGACATCCCAAGAGACCCAGTACTTC. Translated, it gives CASSLATSQETQYF.

Worth noting for this clonotype: Given a much more abundant clone one base away, this may be a read error. In this CDR3 the conserved last residue, phenylalanine or tryptophan, is missing, so a read error is likely. The V and J genes are TRBV6-1 and TRBJ1-5; D gene unclear. The germline gives CDR1 MNHNS, CDR2 SASEGT. V gave up 3 bases and J gave up 1 base, with 4 bases separating them. This CDR3 contains 13 residues. The DNA for the CDR3 is TGTGCCAGCAGTGATCGGAGCAATCAGCCCCAGCATCTT. As protein: CASSDRSNQPQHL.

This clonotype appeared a few times. V and J are TRBV2 and TRBJ2-2; no definite D call. Trimming left V 3 bases short and J 5 bases short, with 16 bases between. Germline-derived CDR1 and CDR2 are SNHLY and FYNNEI. The CDR3 is made up of 16 amino acids. The DNA for the CDR3 is TGTGCCAGCAGTGAGGCCGGTCGCAGTGGGACCGGGGAGCTGTTTTTT. Residues: CASSEAGRSGTGELFF.

This clonotype occurred many times. The chain uses TRBV3-1 and TRBJ2-5; maybe TRBD1 (6 bases). Germline CDR1 and CDR2: LGHDT and YNNKEL (reference sequence). V lost 1 base and J lost 5, with 17 bases in between. This CDR3 contains 16 residues. CDR3 protein: CASSQVARGVRETQYF. The CDR3 DNA sequence: TGTGCCAGCAGCCAAGTAGCCAGGGGAGTTAGGGAGACCCAGTACTTC.

The genes are TRBV13 and TRBJ1-2; D is uncertain. Per the germline V gene, CDR1 is PRHDT and CDR2 is FYEKMQ (reference sequence). V lost 5 bases and J 5 bases, leaving 18 bases between the germline ends. The CDR3 runs 15 residues. CDR3 residues: CASSVRAAAKYGYTF. CDR3 nucleotides: TGTGCCAGCAGCGTCCGGGCGGCAGCGAAGTATGGCTACACCTTC.

This chain uses TRBV5-1 with TRBJ2-1; D is uncertain. V was clipped by 2 bases and J by 4 bases, with 19 bases between them. The CDR3 runs 17 residues. CDR1 and CDR2 from the germline V gene are SGHRS and YFSETQ. CDR3 nucleotides: TGCGCCAGCAGCTTCTCCGGAATCCAGACCTCATACAATGAGCAGTTCTTC. The encoded protein is CASSFSGIQTSYNEQFF.

V usage is TRBV20-1 and J usage is TRBJ2-7, with 9 bases matching TRBD2. Germline-derived CDR1 and CDR2 are DFQATT and SNEGSKA (reference sequence). The V segment lost 3 bases and the J segment 7 bases; nucleotides outside the gene matches: 10. The CDR3 covers 14 residues. DNA of the CDR3: TGCAGTGCTAGTGTCCGACCAGCGGGAGGAGAGCAGTACTTC. Amino acid sequence: CSASVRPAGGEQYF.